The 24 T cell receptor beta chains presented below share a single source sample, sequenced in a study of CD8 T cells in Susac syndrome. Random hexamers were used to reverse transcribe roughly 0.5 to 1 ug of RNA. TCRdb reanalysed the immunoSEQ multiplex PCR reads using MiXCR and keeps one entry per CDR3 protein. The sample has under 200,000 distinct CDR3 sequences; 85% to 95% are singletons. What was sequenced was CD4+ T cells from PBMCs. The receptor set was obtained from a human donor in good health.

The table lists this clonotype with a count of one. This sequence joins TRBV3-1 and TRBJ1-3; D is uncertain. V was pared by 0 bases and J by 0 bases, with 6 bases between. The CDR3 is 15 residues long. The germline gives CDR1 LGHDT, CDR2 YNNKEL (reference sequence). This CDR3 reads CASSQDRVSGNTIYF. The CDR3 DNA reads TGTGCCAGCAGCCAAGACCGCGTCTCTGGAAACACCATATATTTT.

The chain links TRBV5-1 to TRBJ1-1; a possible D gene is TRBD1 (6 bases). Per the germline V gene, CDR1 is SGHRS and CDR2 is YFSETQ. The CDR3 totals 14 residues. V was shortened by 0 bases and J by 7 bases, with 13 bases between the two germline ends. The CDR3 DNA sequence: TGCGCCAGCAGCTTGGGGACAGAATCCGGTGAAGCTTTCTTT. Amino acid sequence: CASSLGTESGEAFF.

The chain joins TRBV29-1 to TRBJ1-1; D remains ambiguous. The CDR3 loop spans 11 amino acids. Trimming cost V 6 bases and J 2 bases, with 7 bases left between them. The germline CDR1 and CDR2 sequences are SQVTM and ANQGSEA. The CDR3, as DNA: TGCAGCGTGCGGGTCAACACTGAAGCTTTCTTT. It yields the protein CSVRVNTEAFF.

The chain carries TRBV4-3 and TRBJ2-5; D remains unclear. V was clipped by 0 bases and J by 3 bases, with 11 bases between them. Per the germline V gene, CDR1 is LGHNA and CDR2 is YSLEER. The CDR3 is made up of 15 amino acids. CDR3 nucleotides: TGCGCCAGCAGCCAAGAGATTTCGAACAAAGAGACCCAGTACTTC. Its translation: CASSQEISNKETQYF.

V is TRBV20-1 and J is TRBJ2-2; no firm D call. The germline gives CDR1 DFQATT, CDR2 SNEGSKA (reference sequence). This CDR3 region has 15 residues. V gave up 0 bases and J gave up 1 base, with 9 bases separating them. The CDR3 is CSARDVSKNTGELFF. As DNA, the CDR3 is TGCAGTGCTAGAGATGTCTCCAAGAACACCGGGGAGCTGTTTTTT.

In its sample, this clonotype was seen once. The rearrangement uses TRBV12-3 or TRBV12-4 and TRBJ2-2, with a possible D match to TRBD2 (5 bases). Trimming left V 10 bases short and J 5 bases short, with 14 bases between. CDR3 length: 13 amino acids. This chain's CDR3 is CANEWTGTGELFF. CDR3 DNA: TGTGCCAACGAGTGGACGGGGACCGGGGAGCTGTTTTTT.

This clonotype was recorded only once. The CDR3 loop is CSDRDRVFETQYF. The CDR3 coding sequence is TGCAGCGACCGGGACAGGGTTTTTGAGACCCAGTACTTC. The chain uses TRBV29-1 and TRBJ2-5; 9 positions match TRBD1. Trimming cost V 7 bases and J 5 bases; bases outside gene matches: 8. CDR1 is SQVTM and CDR2 is ANQGSEA in the germline V gene. CDR3 length: 13 amino acids.

This sequence joins TRBV7-6 and TRBJ2-7; weak D call: TRBD1 (5 bases). This CDR3 region has 15 residues. Germline CDR1 reads SGHVS; CDR2 reads FNYEAQ. V lost 3 bases and J 4 bases, leaving 16 bases between the germline ends. CDR3 loop: CASSLMHDSKYEQYV. CDR3 in DNA: TGTGCCAGCAGCTTGATGCATGACAGTAAGTACGAGCAGTACGTC.

V gene TRBV4-1 combines with J gene TRBJ2-3, with D possibly TRBD1 on 6 matching bases. V lost 3 bases, J lost 2 bases, and 15 bases lay in between. The CDR3 contains 16 residues. Germline lookup yields CDR1 MGHRA and CDR2 YSYEKL. The CDR3 loop reads CASSHFSDRPTDTQYF. CDR3 DNA: TGCGCCAGCAGCCACTTTTCAGACAGGCCCACAGATACGCAGTATTTT.

The chain links TRBV9 to TRBJ2-1, with a weak D call TRBD2 (6 bases). Germline V gives CDR1 SGDLS, CDR2 YYNGEE. The V end lost 0 bases, the J end lost 5 bases, and 12 bases lay between the germline ends. The CDR3 runs to 15 residues. In nucleotides, the CDR3 is TGTGCCAGCAGCGTAGTTGGGGGGATGAACAATGAGCAGTTCTTC. Its protein is CASSVVGGMNNEQFF. The variable domain in full, completed from reference TRBV9 and TRBJ2-1, reads DSGVTQTPKHLITATGQRVTLRCSPRSGDLSVYWYQQSLDQGLQFLIQYYNGEERAKGNILERFSAQQFPDLHSELNLSSLELGDSALYFCASSVVGGMNNEQFFGPGTRLTVL.

The CDR3 bases are TGTGCCAGCAGCCCCATAGCGGCGCGCACAGATACGCAGTATTTT. Amino acids: CASSPIAARTDTQYF. J is TRBJ2-3 and V is TRBV7-9; D possibly corresponds to TRBD2 (6 bases). CDR3 length equals 15 residues. Germline CDR1 SEHNR, CDR2 FQNEAQ (reference sequence). With 5 bases removed from V and 1 base from J, the gap between germline ends came to 13 bases.

The J gene is TRBJ2-3, the V gene TRBV12-3 or TRBV12-4; D perhaps matches TRBD2 (7 bases). The CDR3 has 14 amino acids. V lost 7 bases to trimming and J lost 5 bases, with 16 bases between them. CDR3 protein: CASTPGGRGDTQYF. DNA for the CDR3: TGTGCCAGCACCCCGGGGGGCCGCGGAGATACGCAGTATTTT.

The genes are TRBV6-2 or TRBV6-3 and TRBJ2-2; D gene uncertain. Germline lookup yields CDR1 MNHEY and CDR2 SVGEGT. The CDR3 has 15 residues. Trimming pared 5 bases from V and 1 base from J, leaving 11 bases between. CDR3 amino acids: CASSEVGRNTGELFF. The CDR3, as DNA: TGTGCCAGCAGTGAGGTCGGGCGGAACACCGGGGAGCTGTTTTTT.

The genes are TRBV29-1 and TRBJ2-2; D unclear. CDR1 and CDR2 from the germline V gene are SQVTM and ANQGSEA. The CDR3 is made up of 14 amino acids. V was cut by 6 bases and J by 4 bases, with 15 bases left in between. The CDR3 bases are TGCAGCGTGAAGGAAATTCTTGGCACCGGGGAGCTGTTTTTT. Encoded protein: CSVKEILGTGELFF.

This clonotype was seen more than once but under ten times. The chain links TRBV20-1 to TRBJ2-7; D might be TRBD1 (7 bases). The V gene's germline CDR1 is DFQATT and CDR2 SNEGSKA (reference sequence). The CDR3 is made up of 12 amino acids. Between the trimmed V and J ends, which lost 6 bases and 3 bases, there was a span of 12 bases. This CDR3 reads CSAAGGSYEQYF. Written as DNA, the CDR3 is TGCAGTGCAGCAGGGGGGAGCTACGAGCAGTACTTC.

The chain has TRBV29-1 and TRBJ2-4, with TRBD1 matching 7 bases. CDR3 length equals 13 residues. The junction had 1 base not matched to a gene; V was cut back by 5 bases and J by 0 bases. Germline lookup yields CDR1 SQVTM and CDR2 ANQGSEA. CDR3: CSVWDRAKNIQYF. The CDR3 DNA sequence: TGCAGCGTTTGGGACAGAGCCAAAAACATTCAGTACTTC.

This chain uses TRBV12-3 or TRBV12-4 with TRBJ1-2; 8 positions agree with TRBD1. CDR3 length: 14 residues. V lost 5 bases to trimming and J lost 2 bases; unmatched junction nucleotides: 4. The CDR3 sequence: CASSTGQGNYGYTF. As DNA, the CDR3 is TGTGCCAGCAGTACCGGACAGGGAAACTATGGCTACACCTTC.

CDR3 nucleotide sequence: TGTGCCAGCACGTTCCGGTCGGGTGGCGGTGAGACCCAGTACTTC. Residues: CASTFRSGGGETQYF. The rearrangement uses TRBV7-2 and TRBJ2-5; D not resolved. The CDR3 totals 15 residues. With 7 bases removed from V and 5 bases from J, the gap between germline ends came to 20 bases. CDR1 and CDR2 (germline): SGHTA, FQGNSA.

The sample holds one count of this clonotype. The chain employs TRBV20-1 and TRBJ1-2; 11 positions agree with TRBD1. The CDR3 has 15 residues. V lost 5 bases, J lost 0 bases, and 5 bases stayed unmatched. Looked up from germline, CDR1 is DFQATT and CDR2 is SNEGSKA (reference sequence). CDR3 in amino acids: CSAGQGARSNYGYTF. CDR3 DNA sequence: TGCAGTGCTGGACAGGGGGCACGATCTAACTATGGCTACACCTTC.

The rearrangement uses TRBV6-5 and TRBJ1-2; TRBD1 aligns across 8 bases. The CDR3 covers 12 residues. With 6 bases clipped from V and 8 bases from J, the junction kept 5 bases outside the gene matches. The V gene's germline CDR1 is MNHEY and CDR2 SVGAGI. CDR3 loop: CASSRQGRGYTF. The CDR3 coding sequence is TGTGCCAGCAGCCGACAGGGGCGGGGCTACACCTTC.

The chain couples TRBV29-1 to TRBJ2-1, with 11 positions matching TRBD1. After removal of 7 bases from V and 4 bases from J, the junction contained 6 bases not matched to a gene. CDR3 length: 14 residues. CDR1 and CDR2 (germline): SQVTM, ANQGSEA. This CDR3 reads CSAPGQGVYNEQFF. DNA of the CDR3: TGCAGCGCTCCGGGACAGGGGGTTTACAATGAGCAGTTCTTC.

This clonotype appeared a few times. The CDR3 loop is CSVRGQGDTEAFF. In DNA form, the CDR3 reads TGCAGCGTTCGGGGACAGGGGGACACTGAAGCTTTCTTT. The chain couples TRBV29-1 to TRBJ1-1; TRBD1 matches 11 bases. CDR3 length: 13 amino acids. V was pared by 5 bases and J by 3 bases, with 2 bases of the junction left unmatched. CDR1 SQVTM and CDR2 ANQGSEA come from the germline V gene.

This chain joins TRBV30 and TRBJ2-1, with TRBD2 matching 9 bases. After removal of 8 bases from V and 0 bases from J, the junction contained 23 bases not matched to a gene. Germline CDR1 reads GTSNPN; CDR2 reads SVGIG (reference sequence). The CDR3 extends over 20 amino acids. CDR3 protein: CAGTGIYVVAGASSYNEQFF. The CDR3 nucleotides read TGTGCCGGAACAGGGATCTACGTTGTAGCGGGAGCTAGCTCCTACAATGAGCAGTTCTTC.

This sequence joins TRBV29-1 and TRBJ2-1, with TRBD2 matching over 7 bases. Trimming took 5 bases from V and 7 from J; bases not matched to a gene: 11. CDR1 is SQVTM and CDR2 is ANQGSEA in the germline V gene. CDR3 size: 14 residues. CDR3 bases: TGCAGCGTTAGCGGGACTACGATGGGGAATGAGCAGTTCTTC. This gives the protein CSVSGTTMGNEQFF.